This TCR beta chain comes out of a study of T cells in Graves' hyperthyroidism and ophthalmopathy. Study-wide findings and caveats: A model built on 13 V-J features separated ophthalmopathy from stable hyperthyroidism. Among thyroid clonotypes expanded above 0.001, most also appeared in blood.

The sample holds many counts of this clonotype. The antigen remains unidentified. RNA transcripts gave rise to amplified TCR beta CDR3 regions. An initial round of RT-PCR targeting the TCR CDR3 relied on the HTBI primer set. TCRdb independently ran MiXCR on the multiplex PCR reads; one entry per CDR3 protein. The sample has 650,000 to 750,000 distinct CDR3 sequences; about 14% are singletons. The source of this sequence is a woman in her late teens or twenties with Graves' hyperthyroidism. The source material was blood.

The CDR3 DNA sequence: TGTGCCAGCAGCCCTCGGGGACTAACAGAGAGAGCCTACAATGAGCAGTTCTTC. Amino acid sequence: CASSPRGLTERAYNEQFF. This chain links TRBV7-3 with TRBJ2-1, with 7 positions matching TRBD2. CDR1 SGHTA and CDR2 FQGTGA come from the germline V gene. V gave up 5 bases and J gave up 2 bases; unmatched junction bases: 15. The CDR3 spans 18 residues.